This T cell receptor (beta chain) was recovered during a study of CD8 T cells in Susac syndrome. Study as a whole: There were five or six sequenced Susac syndrome patients with active disease and under 10 in remission.

Study-wide points: In its TCR sequencing and HLA analysis, the study acknowledged that the number of individuals was relatively small.

About this clonotype: Its matching antigen is unknown.

The authors sequenced TCR beta from blood CD8+ and CD4+ T cells. A quantity of about 0.45 to 1 ug RNA underwent reverse transcription using random hexamers. Amplification of TCR beta CDR3 across 54 Vbeta and 13 Jbeta was performed with immunoSEQ multiplex PCR. Each CDR3 protein is one row after TCRdb ran MiXCR on the immunoSEQ multiplex PCR reads. Here the sample spans approximately 50,000 distinct CDR3 sequences, approximately 95% being singletons. The ends were cut back, 2 bases at V and 1 base at J, with 7 bases in the middle. Germline CDR1 and CDR2: SGHDT and YYEEEE. The CDR3 loop spans 14 amino acids.

The V call is TRBV5-6, the J call TRBJ2-1; tentatively, D is TRBD1 (5 bases). The sequencing input was CD8+ T cells from PBMCs. The clonotype comes from a human donor with Susac syndrome. CDR3 DNA sequence: TGTGCCAGCAGCTTCCAGGGATCCTACAATGAGCAGTTCTTC. It specifies CASSFQGSYNEQFF.